This T cell receptor (beta chain) was captured in a study of cytomegalovirus exposure and HLA in healthy donors. With 60 Vbeta and 13 Jbeta primers, the PCR was carried out. Generated by immunoSEQ multiplex PCR, the TCRdb table keeps only in-frame clones and is missing some. The table lists about 190,000 clones, roughly 75% of them singletons, with 4.5% to 5.5% in the top ten. Remarks on this clone: Its antigen is still unknown.

Study observations and caveats: Overall, approximately 150 TCR beta chains were annotated as cytomegalovirus-associated. Most TCRs appeared rarely, but some public TCRs recurred in many donors. Some segments of the V type, notably TRBV6-2 and TRBV6-3, were excluded as indistinguishable.

The CDR3 is 12 amino acids. The germline gives CDR1 SNHLY, CDR2 FYNNEI. V lost 4 bases, J lost 10 bases, and 10 bases lay in between. Sequencing input: PBMCs. The rearrangement links TRBV2 to TRBJ1-4; D ambiguous. This TCR derives from a man under 40 in good health and CMV-seropositive. The CDR3 DNA sequence: TGTGCCAGCAGTGCAGAGGGTTCAAAACTGTTTTTT. Its protein is CASSAEGSKLFF.